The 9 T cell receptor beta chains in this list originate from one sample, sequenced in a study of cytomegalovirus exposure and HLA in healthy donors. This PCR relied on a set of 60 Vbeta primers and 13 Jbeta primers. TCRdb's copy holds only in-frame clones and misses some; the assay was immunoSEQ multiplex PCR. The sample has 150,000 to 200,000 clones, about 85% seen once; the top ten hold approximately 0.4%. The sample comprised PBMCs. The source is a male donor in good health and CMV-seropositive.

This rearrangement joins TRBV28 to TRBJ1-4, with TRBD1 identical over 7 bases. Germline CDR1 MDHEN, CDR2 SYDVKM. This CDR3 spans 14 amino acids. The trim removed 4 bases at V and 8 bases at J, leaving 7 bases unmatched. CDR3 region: CASSSGQEGEKLFF. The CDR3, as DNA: TGTGCCAGCAGTTCCGGACAGGAGGGCGAAAAACTGTTTTTT.

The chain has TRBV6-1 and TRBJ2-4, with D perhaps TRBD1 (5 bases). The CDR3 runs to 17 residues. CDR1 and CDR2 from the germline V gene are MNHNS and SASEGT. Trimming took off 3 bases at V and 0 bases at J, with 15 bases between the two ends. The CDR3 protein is CASSDSVGRLAKNIQYF. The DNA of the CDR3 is TGTGCCAGCAGTGATTCCGTGGGGCGGCTAGCCAAAAACATTCAGTACTTC.

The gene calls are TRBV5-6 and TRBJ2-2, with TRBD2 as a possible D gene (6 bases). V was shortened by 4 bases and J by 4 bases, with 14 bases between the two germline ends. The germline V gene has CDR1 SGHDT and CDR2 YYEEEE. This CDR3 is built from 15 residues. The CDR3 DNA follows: TGTGCCAGCAGCATCGTCTCGGGAGTCACCGGGGAGCTGTTTTTT. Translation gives CASSIVSGVTGELFF.

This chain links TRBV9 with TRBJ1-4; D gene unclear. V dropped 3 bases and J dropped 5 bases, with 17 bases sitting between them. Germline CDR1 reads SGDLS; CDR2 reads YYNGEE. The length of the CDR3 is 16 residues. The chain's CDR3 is CASSGLHSGPNEKLFF. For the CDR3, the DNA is TGTGCCAGCAGCGGACTACACTCGGGCCCAAATGAAAAACTGTTTTTT.

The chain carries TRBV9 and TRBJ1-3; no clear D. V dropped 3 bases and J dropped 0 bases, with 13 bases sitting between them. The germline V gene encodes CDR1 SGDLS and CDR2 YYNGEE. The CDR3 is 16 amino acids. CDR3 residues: CASSADGEPSGNTIYF. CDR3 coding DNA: TGTGCCAGCAGCGCGGACGGGGAGCCCTCTGGAAACACCATATATTTT.

The CDR3 coding sequence is TGCGCCAGCAGCCACTTACAGGGGCCTGGCGGGGAGCTGTTTTTT. Translating gives CASSHLQGPGGELFF. The chain has TRBV4-3 and TRBJ2-2; 7 bases line up with TRBD1. There are 15 residues in the CDR3. Trimming removed 3 bases from V and 7 bases from J; junction bases left unmatched: 8. Germline V gene lookup returns CDR1 LGHNA and CDR2 YSLEER.

The CDR3 spells CASRSPGGSNEKLFF. For the CDR3, the DNA is TGTGCCAGTAGAAGTCCGGGAGGTTCAAATGAAAAACTGTTTTTT. The rearrangement joins TRBV19 to TRBJ1-4, with no clear D. The CDR3 is made up of 15 amino acids. The V and J ends lost 6 bases and 5 bases respectively, with 16 bases between them. The germline gives CDR1 LNHDA, CDR2 SQIVND (reference sequence).

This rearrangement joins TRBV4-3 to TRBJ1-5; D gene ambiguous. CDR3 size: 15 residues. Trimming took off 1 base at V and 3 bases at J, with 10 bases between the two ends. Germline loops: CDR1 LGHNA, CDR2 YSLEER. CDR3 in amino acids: CASSQVRGINQPQHF. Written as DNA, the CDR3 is TGCGCCAGCAGCCAAGTTCGAGGGATCAATCAGCCCCAGCATTTT.

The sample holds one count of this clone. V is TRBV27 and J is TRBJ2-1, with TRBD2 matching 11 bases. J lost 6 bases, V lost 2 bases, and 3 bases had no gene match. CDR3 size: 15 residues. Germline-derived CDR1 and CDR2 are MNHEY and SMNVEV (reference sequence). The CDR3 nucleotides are TGTGCCAGCAGTTTAGGGCTAGCGGGAGGCAATGAGCAGTTCTTC. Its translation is CASSLGLAGGNEQFF.